This T cell receptor (beta chain) was captured by sequencing in a study of monozygotic twins with inflammatory bowel disease. Study observations and caveats: Backing was not found for a single strong signal or clonotype associated with IBD.

Each donor gave over 2 ml of peripheral blood. A word on this clonotype: Its antigen is unknown.

Making cDNA involved eight separate reactions per sample. TCRdb reprocessed the 5' RACE reads, keeping one entry per CDR3 protein, no DNA. This sample's table has roughly 300,000 distinct CDR3 sequences. The CDR3 loop spans 13 amino acids. Germline CDR1 and CDR2: DFQATT and SNEGSKA (reference sequence). The genes are TRBV20-1 and TRBJ1-5; without DNA, the TCRdb call of TRBD1 cannot be checked. This receptor was obtained from a human donor with ulcerative colitis or Crohn's disease, or a healthy co-twin of an affected twin (not recorded which). Material for sequencing was blood. The CDR3 sequence is CSATTGGNQPQHF.